Each of the 23 T cell receptor beta chains below was sequenced from the same sample in a study of blood T cell repertoires in COVID-19. The method was immunoSEQ multiplex PCR; TCRdb's version includes in-frame clones alone and lacks a portion of them. The table shows some 270,000 clones, with 90% occurring only once. The sequenced material came from peripheral blood. These receptor sequences come from a woman in her fifties or sixties with COVID-19, enrolled during active disease.

The V call is TRBV27, the J call TRBJ1-1; D remains ambiguous. This CDR3 is 13 amino acids long. Trimming shortened V by 2 bases and J by 0 bases, and 4 bases separated the two germline ends. The germline V gene has CDR1 MNHEY and CDR2 SMNVEV (reference sequence). The CDR3 nucleotides are TGTGCCAGCAGTTTAGTAGTGAACACTGAAGCTTTCTTT. Amino acids: CASSLVVNTEAFF.

V usage is TRBV3-1 (or the pseudogene TRBV3-2) and J usage is TRBJ1-2; D possibly corresponds to TRBD1 (6 bases). Germline V gene data show CDR1 as LGHDT and CDR2 as YNNKEL (reference sequence). The CDR3 runs to 15 residues. V lost 4 bases, J lost 1 base, and 13 bases lay in between. CDR3 nucleotides: TGTGCCAGCAGCCTAGGGGGGGGAATTAACTATGGCTACACCTTC. Protein: CASSLGGGINYGYTF.

The chain is built from TRBV5-6 and TRBJ1-5; D unresolved. There are 14 residues in the CDR3. V was cut by 6 bases and J by 5 bases, with 15 bases left in between. Germline loops: CDR1 SGHDT, CDR2 YYEEEE. The DNA of the CDR3 is TGTGCCAGCAACCACGGAGGATTGCATCAGCCCCAGCATTTT. Amino acid sequence: CASNHGGLHQPQHF.

CDR3 residues: CATCGQQNTEAFF. The DNA for the CDR3 is TGTGCCACCTGTGGGCAGCAGAACACTGAAGCTTTCTTT. The chain has TRBV15 and TRBJ1-1; D is unclear. CDR1 LNHNV and CDR2 YYDKDF come from the germline V gene (reference sequence). The CDR3 runs to 13 residues. V lost 8 bases, J lost 1 base, and 11 bases lay in between.

V and J are TRBV6-4 and TRBJ1-2, with D maybe TRBD1 (6 bases). V lost 3 bases and J 4 bases, leaving 9 bases between the germline ends. The CDR3 runs 13 residues. Germline CDR1 is MRHNA and CDR2 is SNTAGT. The CDR3 spells CASSETGPYGYTF. CDR3 coding DNA: TGTGCCAGCAGTGAAACAGGGCCCTATGGCTACACCTTC.

The chain employs TRBV11-2 and TRBJ1-5; D is unclear. Germline V gives CDR1 SGHAT, CDR2 FQNNGV. The CDR3 consists of 13 residues. The V and J ends lost 6 bases and 6 bases respectively, with 12 bases between them. CDR3 loop: CASSPDIGQPQHF. Written as DNA, the CDR3 is TGTGCCAGCAGTCCCGACATTGGTCAGCCCCAGCATTTT.

The rearrangement joins TRBV6-5 to TRBJ1-1; a weak D match, TRBD1 (5 bases). The CDR3 runs to 14 residues. Trimming took off 1 base at V and 5 bases at J, with 11 bases between the two ends. Per germline, CDR1 MNHEY and CDR2 SVGAGI. The CDR3 is CASSYLGGSTEAFF. CDR3 bases: TGTGCCAGCAGTTACTTGGGGGGGAGTACTGAAGCTTTCTTT.

The chain employs TRBV4-3 and TRBJ2-2; TRBD2 aligns across 8 bases. Germline lookup yields CDR1 LGHNA and CDR2 YSLEER. V lost 0 bases and J lost 0; bases outside the gene matches: 3. This CDR3 has 17 amino acids. CDR3: CASSQDLGGANTGELFF. Here the CDR3 DNA reads TGCGCCAGCAGCCAAGATCTCGGGGGGGCGAACACCGGGGAGCTGTTTTTT.

V and J are TRBV29-1 and TRBJ1-2, with a tentative D call TRBD1 (5 bases). The CDR3 is 14 amino acids. Trimming shortened V by 1 base and J by 2 bases, and 11 bases separated the two germline ends. Germline loops: CDR1 SQVTM, CDR2 ANQGSEA. The CDR3: CSVEVKDTNYGYTF. CDR3 in DNA: TGCAGCGTTGAAGTGAAGGACACCAACTATGGCTACACCTTC.

The rearrangement links TRBV5-1 to TRBJ1-6; 9 nucleotides align to TRBD1. Germline-derived CDR1 and CDR2 are SGHRS and YFSETQ. V shed 1 base and J 7 bases; nucleotides not matched to a gene: 12. This CDR3 comprises 18 residues. CDR3 DNA: TGCGCCAGCAGCTTGTTTCCTAAGACGGGGACAGGGAATTCACCCCTCCACTTT. Amino acids: CASSLFPKTGTGNSPLHF.

The chain recombines TRBV6-6 with TRBJ1-6, with no clear D. The CDR3 has 14 amino acids. V was cut by 2 bases and J by 9 bases, with 11 bases left in between. Germline CDR1 and CDR2: MNHNY and SVGAGI (reference sequence). The CDR3 DNA reads TGTGCCAGCAGTTACCCCCAATCGCGTTCACCCCTCCACTTT. This codes for CASSYPQSRSPLHF.

The chain has TRBV27 and TRBJ1-1; D is possibly TRBD1 (6 bases). V was trimmed by 4 bases and J by 4 bases, leaving 22 bases between them. The CDR3 sequence is 17 residues long. Germline V lookup: CDR1 MNHEY, CDR2 SMNVEV (reference sequence). CDR3 DNA sequence: TGTGCCAGCAGTTCTAGGACGGGGGGGACAATACGCACTGAAGCTTTCTTT. Its protein is CASSSRTGGTIRTEAFF.

The chain is built from TRBV7-3 and TRBJ2-1, with 8 bases identical to TRBD1. V shed 4 bases and J 6 bases; nucleotides not matched to a gene: 2. Per the germline V gene, CDR1 is SGHTA and CDR2 is FQGTGA. The CDR3 runs to 13 residues. The CDR3 is CASSSGQGNEQFF. CDR3 DNA sequence: TGTGCCAGCAGCTCCGGACAGGGCAATGAGCAGTTCTTC.

The CDR3 is CASSLSRGTYGYTF. The CDR3 coding sequence is TGTGCCAGCAGCTTGTCCAGGGGGACATATGGCTACACCTTC. The V and J genes are TRBV11-2 and TRBJ1-2, with 7 bases matching TRBD1. V shed 3 bases, J shed 5 bases, and the junction held 6 bases outside the gene matches. This CDR3 spans 14 amino acids. Germline values: CDR1 SGHAT, CDR2 FQNNGV.

This chain joins TRBV6-5 and TRBJ2-1, with D possibly being TRBD1 (5 bases). The germline V and J ends were trimmed by 4 bases and 2 bases, with 12 bases remaining between them. CDR1 and CDR2 from the germline V gene are MNHEY and SVGAGI. CDR3 length: 15 amino acids. The chain's CDR3 is CASSLNRRAYNEQFF. The CDR3 DNA reads as TGTGCCAGCAGTTTAAACAGGCGTGCCTACAATGAGCAGTTCTTC.

V and J are TRBV4-3 and TRBJ1-6, with no clear D. The CDR3 has 16 amino acids. The germline V gene has CDR1 LGHNA and CDR2 YSLEER. Trimming took off 1 base at V and 0 bases at J, with 7 bases between the two ends. The CDR3 reads CASSQGSSSYNSPLHF. Written as DNA, the CDR3 is TGCGCCAGCAGCCAAGGTTCGAGCTCCTATAATTCACCCCTCCACTTT.

The chain uses TRBV30 and TRBJ2-3; D may be TRBD1 (6 bases). The CDR3 extends over 13 amino acids. Germline V lookup: CDR1 GTSNPN, CDR2 SVGIG (reference sequence). V was clipped by 2 bases and J by 2 bases, with 8 bases between them. The CDR3 is CAWSRDNTDTQYF. As DNA, the CDR3 is TGTGCCTGGAGTCGGGACAACACAGATACGCAGTATTTT.

The chain recombines TRBV5-5 with TRBJ1-2; D ambiguous. Germline values: CDR1 SGHKS, CDR2 YYEKEE (reference sequence). The CDR3 consists of 16 residues. V lost 4 bases and J 4 bases, leaving 20 bases between the germline ends. CDR3 in amino acids: CASSKDPNGNLYGYTF. The CDR3 coding sequence is TGTGCCAGCAGCAAGGACCCTAACGGGAACCTCTATGGCTACACCTTC. The full variable domain, completed using reference TRBV5-5 and TRBJ1-2, is DAGVTQSPTHLIKTRGQQVTLRCSPISGHKSVSWYQQVLGQGPQFIFQYYEKEERGRGNFPDRFSARQFPNYSSELNVNALLLGDSALYLCASSKDPNGNLYGYTFGSGTRLTVV.

V usage is TRBV2 and J usage is TRBJ1-5, with a possible D match to TRBD1 (6 bases). The length of the CDR3 is 15 residues. Germline assignment: CDR1 SNHLY and CDR2 FYNNEI. V was trimmed by 0 bases and J by 7 bases, leaving 13 bases between them. CDR3 residues: CASSEATGVGQPQHF. Here the CDR3 DNA reads TGTGCCAGCAGTGAAGCGACAGGAGTTGGCCAGCCCCAGCATTTT.

The genes are TRBV7-2 and TRBJ1-1; D unresolved. This CDR3 is 13 amino acids long. From germline, CDR1 is SGHTA and CDR2 FQGNSA. Trimming pared 2 bases from V and 4 bases from J, leaving 8 bases between. The CDR3 DNA is TGTGCCAGCAGCTTAACCGAGGGCACTGAAGCTTTCTTT. Amino acid sequence: CASSLTEGTEAFF.

CDR3 bases: TGTGCCAGCAGGCATGACATGATCTATGGCTACACCTTC. It translates to CASRHDMIYGYTF. The V gene is TRBV12-3 or TRBV12-4, the J gene TRBJ1-2; D gene unclear. V was clipped by 6 bases and J by 4 bases, with 12 bases between them. The CDR3 has 13 residues.

The chain is built from TRBV2 and TRBJ2-7; TRBD1 is a possible D gene (8 bases). This CDR3 has 15 residues. Germline values: CDR1 SNHLY, CDR2 FYNNEI. Trimming cost V 5 bases and J 4 bases, with 18 bases left between them. Written as DNA, the CDR3 is TGTGCCAGCAGTTCAACAGGGGGGGCAAGGTACGAGCAGTACTTC. This codes for CASSSTGGARYEQYF. Supplemented by reference TRBV2 and TRBJ2-7, the full variable domain reads EPEVTQTPSHQVTQMGQEVILRCVPISNHLYFYWYRQILGQKVEFLVSFYNNEISEKSEIFDDQFSVERPDGSNFTLKIRSTKLEDSAMYFCASSSTGGARYEQYFGPGTRLTVT.

There are a few counts of this clone. The chain couples TRBV6-2 or TRBV6-3 to TRBJ2-2; D ambiguous. CDR3 length equals 14 residues. The V and J ends lost 5 bases and 1 base respectively, with 8 bases between them. The germline V gene has CDR1 MNHEY and CDR2 SVGEGT. The CDR3 here is CASSRIRNTGELFF. CDR3 bases: TGTGCCAGCAGTAGAATCAGGAACACCGGGGAGCTGTTTTTT.